This note documents a single TCR beta chain sequence. Its antigen is not identified. Assay used: immunoSEQ multiplex PCR; TCRdb lists only in-frame clones, some missing. This sample has about 2 million clones, with 95% found just once. The record originates from a study of shared clonotypes between healthy human individuals. Study results and limitations: How much donors shared clonotypes was expected to be affected by sequencing depth. Unshared clonotypes carried lower generation probabilities than those common to all four donors.

Germline CDR1 and CDR2: SGHNT and YYREEE (reference sequence). V lost 4 bases to trimming and J lost 7 bases, with 15 bases between them. CDR3 length: 15 amino acids. Sequencing was carried out using naive CD4+ T cells sorted from blood. Sample subset: CD45RA+ positively selected. The receptor was isolated from a young man in good health. The chain recombines TRBV5-4 with TRBJ1-6; TRBD1 might be the D (6 bases). The CDR3 DNA follows: TGTGCCAGCAGCAGAACAGGGAAGGAAAATTCACCCCTCCACTTT. This translates into CASSRTGKENSPLHF.